This is a list of T cell receptor beta chains from one sample in a study of blood T cell repertoires in COVID-19. Clones were sequenced by immunoSEQ multiplex PCR, and TCRdb holds only the in-frame ones, with some missing. Altogether approximately 150,000 clones are present, about 79% being singletons, with the ten largest covering roughly 10%. The sequenced sample consisted of peripheral blood. The receptors were gathered from a man between 60 and 75 years old with active or convalescent COVID-19. The CDR3 runs from the conserved cysteine through the conserved F or W. D genes are given only for firm matches. Where a row states a size, it is once, few, many or the class of an expanded clone; other rows omit it.

v_gene	j_gene	len	abundance	d_gene	CDR3aa	CDR3nt
TRBV11-3	TRBJ2-7	13	-	-	CASSKPTIYEQYF	TGTGCCAGCAGCAAACCAACAATCTACGAGCAGTACTTC
TRBV29-1	TRBJ1-1	13	-	-	CSVRSGLNTEAFF	TGCAGCGTGCGGTCAGGGCTGAACACTGAAGCTTTCTTT
TRBV6-5	TRBJ2-2	12	few	-	CASSYSAGELFF	TGTGCCAGCAGTTACTCCGCCGGGGAGCTGTTTTTT
TRBV6-2/TRBV6-3	TRBJ2-1	15	-	TRBD2	CASSYPSGRPDEQFF	TGTGCCAGCAGTTACCCTAGCGGGAGGCCGGATGAGCAGTTCTTC
TRBV20-1	TRBJ1-5	13	-	TRBD1	CSASLTGVGEQHF	TGCAGTGCTAGTCTGACAGGGGTCGGGGAACAGCATTTT
TRBV7-2	TRBJ1-3	15	-	TRBD1	CASSLGTGSGNTIYF	TGTGCCAGCAGCTTAGGGACAGGCTCTGGAAACACCATATATTTT
TRBV30	TRBJ1-4	11	few	-	CAGIRGEKLFF	TGTGCCGGAATTAGGGGTGAAAAACTGTTTTTT
TRBV5-1	TRBJ1-2	15	few	TRBD1	CASSLQGGRVYGYTF	TGCGCCAGCAGCTTACAGGGGGGGCGAGTGTATGGCTACACCTTC
TRBV30	TRBJ2-5	15	-	-	CAWSAPGLSRETQYF	TGTGCCTGGAGTGCCCCGGGGTTGAGCAGGGAGACCCAGTACTTC
TRBV9	TRBJ1-4	15	-	TRBD1	CASSETGTGAQKLFF	TGTGCCAGCAGCGAAACCGGGACAGGGGCCCAAAAACTGTTTTTT
TRBV19	TRBJ1-2	16	-	-	CASRRPPWRGGDGYTF	TGTGCCAGTAGAAGACCTCCCTGGAGGGGCGGCGATGGCTACACCTTC
TRBV7-9	TRBJ2-7	15	few	TRBD2	CASSAAGGSWVEQYF	TGTGCCAGCAGCGCGGCGGGGGGAAGCTGGGTCGAGCAGTACTTC
TRBV21-1	TRBJ1-6	14	few	-	CASSAGQGNSPLHF	TGTGCCAGCAGCGCGGGACAGGGAAATTCACCCCTCCACTTT
TRBV6-2/TRBV6-3	TRBJ1-2	14	-	TRBD1	CASSDRTGGLGYTF	TGTGCCAGCAGTGATAGGACAGGGGGTCTCGGCTACACCTTC
TRBV11-3	TRBJ1-5	16	-	TRBD1	CASSPGTGDSNQPQHF	TGTGCCAGCAGCCCAGGGACAGGGGATAGCAATCAGCCCCAGCATTTT
TRBV7-8	TRBJ2-3	16	-	-	CASIYQAVQSTDTQYF	TGTGCCAGCATCTACCAGGCAGTACAAAGCACAGATACGCAGTATTTT
TRBV6-6	TRBJ1-5	14	hyperexpanded	TRBD1	CASSGTGGDQPQHF	TGTGCCAGCAGTGGGACAGGGGGAGATCAGCCCCAGCATTTT
TRBV27	TRBJ1-5	14	-	-	CASSNRVGNQPQHF	TGTGCCAGCAGTAACAGGGTAGGGAATCAGCCCCAGCATTTT
TRBV12-3/TRBV12-4	TRBJ2-7	11	many	-	CASSRQYEQYF	TGTGCCAGCAGCCGCCAGTACGAGCAGTACTTC
TRBV4-3	TRBJ2-1	16	-	-	CASSQSAGAYKNGQFF	TGCGCCAGCAGCCAATCCGCGGGGGCCTATAAAAACGGGCAGTTCTTC
TRBV18	TRBJ2-1	17	-	-	CASSHVGARVIWIEQFF	TGTGCCAGCTCACATGTGGGGGCGCGGGTAATATGGATCGAGCAGTTCTTC
TRBV6-5	TRBJ2-2	14	-	-	CASSYTGETGELFF	TGTGCCAGCAGTTATACAGGAGAAACCGGGGAGCTGTTTTTT
TRBV9	TRBJ1-2	18	-	-	CASSEGDPLQGMGGGYTF	TGTGCCAGCAGCGAGGGAGATCCCCTTCAGGGGATGGGCGGTGGCTACACCTTC
TRBV5-1	TRBJ1-2	12	-	-	CASSLGGNGYTF	TGCGCCAGCAGCTTGGGAGGGAATGGCTACACCTTC
TRBV24-1	TRBJ1-2	15	-	TRBD1	CATSARGRSNYGYTF	TGTGCCACCAGTGCCAGGGGGAGGTCTAACTATGGCTACACCTTC
TRBV19	TRBJ2-6	16	few	-	CASSSNTGSGANVLTF	TGTGCCAGTAGTTCAAATACAGGGTCTGGGGCCAACGTCCTGACTTTC
TRBV6-2/TRBV6-3	TRBJ2-5	16	-	TRBD1	CASSSTRQGAWETQYF	TGTGCCAGCAGTTCGACCCGACAGGGGGCTTGGGAGACCCAGTACTTC
TRBV2	TRBJ1-4	15	once	-	CASTRSVPGGEKLFF	TGTGCCAGCACGCGGAGCGTACCTGGTGGTGAAAAACTGTTTTTT
TRBV18	TRBJ1-4	16	few	-	CASSPATGRGNEKLFF	TGTGCCAGCTCACCCGCGACAGGTCGTGGTAATGAAAAACTGTTTTTT